The 22 T cell receptor beta chains listed next were all sequenced from one sample in a study of human T cells and chemical hapten exposure. TCRdb used MiXCR to reprocess the RACE reads, holding one entry per CDR3 protein. Of approximately 400,000 distinct CDR3 sequences in the sample, about 4.8% were seen once. As for time point: patch test 1, 2 weeks after DPC sensitization. The treatment here: therapeutic diphenylcyclopropenone sensitization with weekly scalp DPC. Sequencing used whole blood, obtained in connection with sensitization to the hapten diphenylcyclopropenone (DPC). These TCRs come from a woman in her forties or fifties with alopecia areata. Some clones in this sample may be carry-over from other donors' samples.

CDR3 nucleotide sequence: TGCAGCGTTGAAGGGGGCTCTGGGGCCAACGTCCTGACTTTC. Its translation is CSVEGGSGANVLTF. V and J are TRBV29-1 and TRBJ2-6, with D hard to call. Trimming took off 1 base at V and 0 bases at J, with 4 bases between the two ends. The CDR3 consists of 14 residues. Germline CDR1 and CDR2: SQVTM and ANQGSEA.

The table lists this clonotype with many counts. This chain joins TRBV29-1 and TRBJ2-3; 7 bases are shared with TRBD1. The CDR3 is 12 amino acids. Germline lookup yields CDR1 SQVTM and CDR2 ANQGSEA. V gave up 7 bases and J gave up 4 bases; unmatched junction bases: 5. CDR3 protein: CSGGQLADTQYF. The CDR3, as DNA: TGCAGCGGGGGACAGTTGGCAGATACGCAGTATTTT.

This clonotype has at least ten counts. The chain couples TRBV12-5 to TRBJ2-1; D possibly corresponds to TRBD2 (5 bases). V shed 0 bases and J shed 0 bases, with 6 bases lying between them. Germline lookup yields CDR1 LGHNT and CDR2 FRNRAP. This CDR3 region has 15 residues. This CDR3 reads CASGLVGLSYNEQFF. In DNA, the CDR3 is TGTGCTAGTGGTTTGGTAGGACTCTCCTACAATGAGCAGTTCTTC. Together with reference TRBV12-5 and TRBJ2-1, the CDR3 gives the full variable domain: DARVTQTPRHKVTEMGQEVTMRCQPILGHNTVFWYRQTMMQGLELLAYFRNRAPLDDSGMPKDRFSAEMPDATLATLKIQPSEPRDSAVYFCASGLVGLSYNEQFFGPGTRLTVL.

This clonotype was seen a few times. This chain connects TRBV6-6 to TRBJ1-5, with 8 bases lining up with TRBD1. V trimming: 6 bases; J trimming: 3 bases; junction bases outside the gene matches: 10. CDR1 is MNHNY, CDR2 SVGAGI, per germline (reference sequence). This CDR3 is 16 amino acids long. The CDR3 DNA reads as TGTGCCAGCAGATCTCCCGGACAGGGCTTCAATCAGCCCCAGCATTTT. Its translation is CASRSPGQGFNQPQHF.

This clonotype was seen ten or more times. The V and J genes are TRBV6-2 or TRBV6-3 and TRBJ1-1; 7 positions match TRBD1. J lost 7 bases, V lost 2 bases, and 4 bases had no gene match. The CDR3 contains 13 residues. CDR1 and CDR2 from the germline V gene are MNHEY and SVGEGT. Here the CDR3 reads CASSYLRDSEAFF. In DNA, the CDR3 is TGTGCCAGCAGTTACCTCAGGGACAGTGAAGCTTTCTTT.

This clonotype was observed at least ten times. The chain couples TRBV6-1 to TRBJ1-1; no clear D gene. Per germline, CDR1 MNHNS and CDR2 SASEGT. CDR3 length: 13 amino acids. Trimming pared 2 bases from V and 2 bases from J, leaving 6 bases between. CDR3 protein: CASSEPDNTEAFF. CDR3 bases: TGTGCCAGCAGTGAACCCGATAACACTGAAGCTTTCTTT.

CDR3 DNA: TGTGCCAGCAGTAAACGGGACTCTTACACAGATACGCAGTATTTT. This sequence encodes CASSKRDSYTDTQYF. The J gene is TRBJ2-3, the V gene TRBV6-5, with D tentatively TRBD2 (6 bases). CDR3 length: 15 amino acids. CDR1 and CDR2 from the germline V gene are MNHEY and SVGAGI. V was shortened by 5 bases and J by 2 bases, with 14 bases between the two germline ends.

This clonotype has just a few counts. The V gene is TRBV12-3 or TRBV12-4, the J gene TRBJ2-3; unclear D gene. The CDR3 is made up of 15 amino acids. With 6 bases removed from V and 0 bases from J, the gap between germline ends came to 13 bases. CDR3 amino acids: CASSPETLSTDTQYF. In nucleotides, the CDR3 is TGTGCCAGCAGCCCGGAGACCCTTAGCACAGATACGCAGTATTTT.

The gene calls are TRBV6-5 and TRBJ1-1; maybe TRBD1 (6 bases). V gave up 3 bases and J gave up 7 bases, with 9 bases separating them. This CDR3 region has 12 residues. Germline V gives CDR1 MNHEY, CDR2 SVGAGI. The CDR3 is CASSYGQNEAFF. CDR3 in DNA: TGTGCCAGCAGTTATGGACAGAATGAAGCTTTCTTT.

The CDR3 protein is CASSLGTGDISGYTF. The CDR3 DNA sequence: TGTGCCAGCAGTTTAGGGACAGGAGATATTTCAGGCTACACCTTC. The chain employs TRBV27 and TRBJ1-2; TRBD1 matches at 8 bases. The CDR3 covers 15 residues. Unmatched junction bases numbered 10, after V lost 2 bases and J lost 8 bases. CDR1 and CDR2 from the germline V gene are MNHEY and SMNVEV (reference sequence).

This clonotype was counted only a few times. The V call is TRBV28, the J call TRBJ2-7; TRBD1 matches 9 bases. CDR1 and CDR2 (germline): MDHEN, SYDVKM. Trimming removed 3 bases from V and 9 bases from J; junction bases left unmatched: 12. This CDR3 is built from 15 residues. The CDR3 sequence: CASSFRDRARSGQYF. The CDR3 DNA reads TGTGCCAGCAGTTTCAGGGACAGGGCCAGAAGTGGGCAGTACTTC.

Ten or more counts support this clonotype. This chain links TRBV20-1 with TRBJ2-1, with 8 bases fitting TRBD2. The germline V gene encodes CDR1 DFQATT and CDR2 SNEGSKA (reference sequence). The CDR3 loop spans 14 amino acids. Trimming removed 6 bases from V and 7 bases from J; junction bases left unmatched: 11. CDR3 sequence: CSAAPLAEGNEQFF. The CDR3 DNA is TGCAGTGCCGCTCCACTAGCGGAAGGGAATGAGCAGTTCTTC.

This clonotype has more than one count but fewer than ten. The chain recombines TRBV3-1 with TRBJ1-1; unclear D gene. This CDR3 is built from 15 residues. Germline V CDR1 and CDR2: LGHDT, YNNKEL (reference sequence). V gave up 0 bases and J gave up 0 bases, with 8 bases separating them. In DNA, the CDR3 is TGTGCCAGCAGCCAAGATGCGGTGGTGAACACTGAAGCTTTCTTT. As protein: CASSQDAVVNTEAFF.

The sample holds a few counts of this clonotype. The V call is TRBV19, the J call TRBJ2-1; 12 nucleotides align to TRBD2. This CDR3 comprises 18 residues. Unmatched junction bases numbered 13, after V lost 5 bases and J lost 5 bases. CDR1 is LNHDA, CDR2 SQIVND, per germline (reference sequence). The CDR3, as DNA: TGTGCCAGTAGTTCCCGAAGCGGACTAGCGGGATGGGACAATGAGCAGTTCTTC. Its protein is CASSSRSGLAGWDNEQFF.

This clonotype appeared many times. One junction end does not reproduce the germline sequence, and a read error may be involved. This chain joins TRBV6-5 and TRBJ2-7; D is unresolved. Germline V gene lookup returns CDR1 MNHEY and CDR2 SVGAGI. The length of the CDR3 is 14 residues. CDR3 loop: CASRYSGYSYEQYF. The CDR3 DNA sequence: TGTGCCAGCAGGTACTCCGGGTACTCCTACGAGCAGTACTTC.

About this clonotype itself: A much larger clonotype is one base distant, so this may be a read error. The chain employs TRBV2 and TRBJ2-3; D unclear. CDR1 is SNHLY, CDR2 FYNNEI, per germline. This CDR3 is 13 amino acids long. V was shortened by 8 bases and J by 0 bases, with 9 bases between the two germline ends. The CDR3 DNA is TGTGCCAGCTTGTGGGTGAGCACAGATACGCAGTATTTT. Protein sequence: CASLWVSTDTQYF.

This clonotype was picked up many times. V usage is TRBV5-1 and J usage is TRBJ2-2; tentatively, D is TRBD1 (6 bases). The germline V gene has CDR1 SGHRS and CDR2 YFSETQ. The CDR3 has 14 amino acids. With 6 bases removed from V and 0 bases from J, the gap between germline ends came to 9 bases. DNA of the CDR3: TGCGCCAGCATGAGGGGGACGAACACCGGGGAGCTGTTTTTT. Protein: CASMRGTNTGELFF.

This clonotype was seen at least ten times. The CDR3 protein is CASSPAASSGANVLTF. Here the CDR3 DNA reads TGTGCCAGCAGCCCCGCTGCCTCCTCTGGGGCCAACGTCCTGACTTTC. The rearrangement uses TRBV3-1 and TRBJ2-6; the D is unclear. CDR3 length equals 16 residues. Germline CDR1 is LGHDT and CDR2 is YNNKEL (reference sequence). V dropped 4 bases and J dropped 0 bases, with 10 bases sitting between them.

This clonotype was seen only a few times. V gene TRBV9 combines with J gene TRBJ2-7; the D gene is possibly TRBD1 (6 bases). V was trimmed by 0 bases and J by 5 bases, leaving 12 bases between them. The CDR3 has 14 residues. Germline values: CDR1 SGDLS, CDR2 YYNGEE. The CDR3 DNA follows: TGTGCCAGCAGCGTAGACAGGGTATCCCACGAGCAGTACTTC. This gives the protein CASSVDRVSHEQYF.

In this sample, this clonotype turned up many times. The chain joins TRBV27 to TRBJ2-1; D ambiguous. Germline V gives CDR1 MNHEY, CDR2 SMNVEV (reference sequence). Between the trimmed V and J ends, which lost 3 bases and 6 bases, there was a span of 6 bases. The CDR3 contains 12 residues. This CDR3 is CASSFLSNEQFF. DNA for the CDR3: TGTGCCAGCAGTTTCTTAAGCAATGAGCAGTTCTTC.

This clonotype was counted ten times or more. The gene calls are TRBV13 and TRBJ2-5; weak D call: TRBD1 (6 bases). Looked up from germline, CDR1 is PRHDT and CDR2 is FYEKMQ (reference sequence). Trimming took off 5 bases at V and 2 bases at J, with 18 bases between the two ends. This CDR3 region has 16 residues. CDR3 nucleotide sequence: TGTGCCAGCAGCCTATCTTTCAGGGGAAGGCAAGAGACCCAGTACTTC. It encodes CASSLSFRGRQETQYF.

This clonotype was counted ten times or more. The chain uses TRBV7-9 and TRBJ1-5; possibly TRBD1 for D (5 bases). The germline gives CDR1 SEHNR, CDR2 FQNEAQ (reference sequence). The CDR3 is made up of 14 amino acids. V dropped 5 bases and J dropped 3 bases, with 11 bases sitting between them. The CDR3 region has the DNA TGTGCCAGCAGCACTGACAGCTACAATCAGCCCCAGCATTTT. Its translation: CASSTDSYNQPQHF.